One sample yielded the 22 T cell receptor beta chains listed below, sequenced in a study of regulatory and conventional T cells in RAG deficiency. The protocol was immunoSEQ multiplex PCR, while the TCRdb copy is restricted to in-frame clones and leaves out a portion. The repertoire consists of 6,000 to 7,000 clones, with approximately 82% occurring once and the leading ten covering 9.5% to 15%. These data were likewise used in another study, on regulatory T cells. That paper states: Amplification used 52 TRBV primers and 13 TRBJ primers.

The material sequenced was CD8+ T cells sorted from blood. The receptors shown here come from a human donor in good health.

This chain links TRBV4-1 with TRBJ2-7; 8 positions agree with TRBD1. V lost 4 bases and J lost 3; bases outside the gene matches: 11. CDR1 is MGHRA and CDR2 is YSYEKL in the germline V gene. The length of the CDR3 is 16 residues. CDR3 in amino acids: CASSLEPGTGNYEQYF. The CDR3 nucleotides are TGCGCCAGCAGCCTCGAGCCCGGGACAGGCAACTACGAGCAGTACTTC.

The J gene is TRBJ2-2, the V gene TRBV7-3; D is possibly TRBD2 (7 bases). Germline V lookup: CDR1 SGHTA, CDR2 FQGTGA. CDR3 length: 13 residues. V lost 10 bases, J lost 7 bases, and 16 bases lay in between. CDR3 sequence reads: CATFGGPHGELFF. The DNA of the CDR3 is TGTGCCACTTTCGGGGGGCCCCACGGGGAGCTGTTTTTT.

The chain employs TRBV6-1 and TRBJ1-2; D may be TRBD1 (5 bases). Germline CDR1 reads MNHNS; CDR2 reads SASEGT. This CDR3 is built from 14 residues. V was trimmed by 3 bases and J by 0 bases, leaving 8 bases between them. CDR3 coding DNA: TGTGCCAGCAGTGACAGGGCGGCTAACTATGGCTACACCTTC. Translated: CASSDRAANYGYTF.

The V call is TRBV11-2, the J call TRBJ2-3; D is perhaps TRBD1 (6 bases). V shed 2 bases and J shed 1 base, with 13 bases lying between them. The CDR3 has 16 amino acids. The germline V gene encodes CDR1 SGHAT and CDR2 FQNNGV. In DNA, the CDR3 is TGTGCCAGCAGCTTACAAGGGGCAGGGGGCACAGATACGCAGTATTTT. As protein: CASSLQGAGGTDTQYF. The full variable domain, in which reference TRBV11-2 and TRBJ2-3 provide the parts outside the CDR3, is EAGVAQSPRYKIIEKRQSVAFWCNPISGHATLYWYQQILGQGPKLLIQFQNNGVVDDSQLPKDRFSAERLKGVDSTLKIQPAKLEDSAVYLCASSLQGAGGTDTQYFGPGTRLTVL.

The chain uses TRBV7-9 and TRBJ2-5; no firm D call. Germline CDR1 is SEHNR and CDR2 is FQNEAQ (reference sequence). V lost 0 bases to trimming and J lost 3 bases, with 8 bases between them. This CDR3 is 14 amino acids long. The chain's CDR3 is CASSLANEEETQYF. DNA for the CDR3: TGTGCCAGCAGCTTAGCCAACGAGGAAGAGACCCAGTACTTC.

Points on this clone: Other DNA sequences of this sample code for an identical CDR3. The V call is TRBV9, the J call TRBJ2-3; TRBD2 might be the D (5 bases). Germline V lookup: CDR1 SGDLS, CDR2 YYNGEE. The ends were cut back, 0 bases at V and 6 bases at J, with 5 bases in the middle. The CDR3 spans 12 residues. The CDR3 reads CASSVAGDTQYF. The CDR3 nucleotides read TGTGCCAGCAGCGTAGCGGGGGATACGCAGTATTTT.

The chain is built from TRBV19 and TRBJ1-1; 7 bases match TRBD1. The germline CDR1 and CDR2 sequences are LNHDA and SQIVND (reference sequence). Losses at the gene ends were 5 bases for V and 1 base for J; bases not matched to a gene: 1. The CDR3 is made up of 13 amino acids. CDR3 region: CASSPGGNTEAFF. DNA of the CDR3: TGTGCCAGTAGTCCAGGGGGGAACACTGAAGCTTTCTTT.

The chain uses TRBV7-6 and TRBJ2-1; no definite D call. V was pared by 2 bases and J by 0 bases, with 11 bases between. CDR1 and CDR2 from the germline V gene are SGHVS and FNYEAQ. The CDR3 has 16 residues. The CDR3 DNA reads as TGTGCCAGCAGCTTACCGGACGTCAGCTCCTACAATGAGCAGTTCTTC. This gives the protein CASSLPDVSSYNEQFF.

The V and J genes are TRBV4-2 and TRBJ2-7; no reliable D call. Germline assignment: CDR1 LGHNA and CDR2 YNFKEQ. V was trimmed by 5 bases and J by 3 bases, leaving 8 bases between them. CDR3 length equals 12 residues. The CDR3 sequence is CASSLGNYEQYF. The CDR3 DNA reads TGTGCCAGCAGCTTGGGGAACTACGAGCAGTACTTC.

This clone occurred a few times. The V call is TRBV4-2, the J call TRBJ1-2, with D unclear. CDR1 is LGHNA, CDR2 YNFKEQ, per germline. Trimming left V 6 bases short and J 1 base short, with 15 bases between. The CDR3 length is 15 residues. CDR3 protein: CASRMEVGLNYGYTF. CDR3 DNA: TGTGCCAGCAGGATGGAAGTAGGGCTTAACTATGGCTACACCTTC.

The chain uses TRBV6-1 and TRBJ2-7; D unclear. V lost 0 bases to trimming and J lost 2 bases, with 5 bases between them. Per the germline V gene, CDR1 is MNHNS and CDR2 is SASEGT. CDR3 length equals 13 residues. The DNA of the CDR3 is TGTGCCAGCAGTGAAGCTACTCCCTACGAGCAGTACTTC. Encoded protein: CASSEATPYEQYF.

CDR3 residues: CASSFPVTAYEQYF. As DNA, the CDR3 is TGTGCCAGCAGCTTCCCGGTGACAGCCTACGAGCAGTACTTC. The V gene is TRBV5-8, the J gene TRBJ2-7; D is possibly TRBD1 (5 bases). Germline values: CDR1 SGHTS, CDR2 YDEGEE. Trimming removed 2 bases at V and 2 bases at J, with 11 bases between. The CDR3 contains 14 residues.

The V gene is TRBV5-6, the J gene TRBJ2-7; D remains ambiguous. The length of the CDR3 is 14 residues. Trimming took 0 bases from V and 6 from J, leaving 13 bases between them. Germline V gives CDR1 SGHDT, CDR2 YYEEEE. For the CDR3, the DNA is TGTGCCAGCAGCTTGGAGAGTCAGCAGAGCGAGCAGTACTTC. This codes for CASSLESQQSEQYF.

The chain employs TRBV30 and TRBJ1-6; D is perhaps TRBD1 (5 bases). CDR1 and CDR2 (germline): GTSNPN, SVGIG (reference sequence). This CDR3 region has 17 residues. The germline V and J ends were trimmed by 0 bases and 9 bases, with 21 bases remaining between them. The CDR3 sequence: CAWSVPMEQASLSPLHF. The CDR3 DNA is TGTGCCTGGAGTGTACCTATGGAACAGGCCAGCCTTTCACCCCTCCACTTT.

CDR3 coding DNA: TGTGCCAGCAGCGGGGACAGGGGGCGCGATGGCTACACCTTC. This translates into CASSGDRGRDGYTF. The chain is built from TRBV27 and TRBJ1-2, with 12 bases identical to TRBD1. CDR1 and CDR2 (germline): MNHEY, SMNVEV (reference sequence). The CDR3 spans 14 residues. Germline trimming cut 6 bases from V and 6 bases from J; bases unmatched to any gene: 5.

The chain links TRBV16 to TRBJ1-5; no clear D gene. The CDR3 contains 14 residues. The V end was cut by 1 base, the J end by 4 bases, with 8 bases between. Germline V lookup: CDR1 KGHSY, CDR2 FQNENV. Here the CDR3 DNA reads TGTGCCAGCAGCCAATTAACGGTGAATCAGCCCCAGCATTTT. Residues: CASSQLTVNQPQHF. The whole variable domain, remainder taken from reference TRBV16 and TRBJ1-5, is GEEVAQTPKHLVRGEGQKAKLYCAPIKGHSYVFWYQQVLKNEFKFLISFQNENVFDETGMPKERFSAKCLPNSPCSLEIQATKLEDSAVYFCASSQLTVNQPQHFGDGTRLSIL.

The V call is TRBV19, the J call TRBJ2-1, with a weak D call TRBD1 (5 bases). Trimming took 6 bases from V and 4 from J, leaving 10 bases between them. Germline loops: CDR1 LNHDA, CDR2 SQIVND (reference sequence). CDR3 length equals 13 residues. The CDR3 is CASSPDSYNEQFF. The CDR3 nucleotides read TGTGCCAGTAGCCCCGACAGTTACAATGAGCAGTTCTTC.

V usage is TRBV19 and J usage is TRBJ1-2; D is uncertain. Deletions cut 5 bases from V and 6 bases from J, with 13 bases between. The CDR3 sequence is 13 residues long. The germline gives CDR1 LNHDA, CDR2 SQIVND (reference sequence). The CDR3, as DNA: TGTGCCAGTAGTTTGGACGGTCTAAATGGCTACACCTTC. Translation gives CASSLDGLNGYTF.

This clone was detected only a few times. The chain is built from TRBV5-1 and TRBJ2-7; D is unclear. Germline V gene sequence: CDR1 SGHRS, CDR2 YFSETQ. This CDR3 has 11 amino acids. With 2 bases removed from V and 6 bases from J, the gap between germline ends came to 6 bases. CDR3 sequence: CASSFGVEQYF. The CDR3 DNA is TGCGCCAGCAGCTTTGGAGTCGAGCAGTACTTC.

Written as DNA, the CDR3 is TGTGCCAGCAGCTTTACAGGGCTACATGGCTACACCTTC. It codes for CASSFTGLHGYTF. J is TRBJ1-2 and V is TRBV5-6; TRBD1 is a possible D gene (6 bases). The CDR3 runs to 13 residues. V lost 2 bases to trimming and J lost 6 bases, with 11 bases between them. Germline CDR1 SGHDT, CDR2 YYEEEE.

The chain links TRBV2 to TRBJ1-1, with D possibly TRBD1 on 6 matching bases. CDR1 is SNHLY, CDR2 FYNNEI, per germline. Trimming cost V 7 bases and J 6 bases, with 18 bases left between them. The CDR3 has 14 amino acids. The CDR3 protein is CASKDRAGYPEAFF. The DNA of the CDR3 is TGTGCCAGCAAGGACAGAGCTGGATACCCTGAAGCTTTCTTT. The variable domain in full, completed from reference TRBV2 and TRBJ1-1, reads EPEVTQTPSHQVTQMGQEVILRCVPISNHLYFYWYRQILGQKVEFLVSFYNNEISEKSEIFDDQFSVERPDGSNFTLKIRSTKLEDSAMYFCASKDRAGYPEAFFGQGTRLTVV.

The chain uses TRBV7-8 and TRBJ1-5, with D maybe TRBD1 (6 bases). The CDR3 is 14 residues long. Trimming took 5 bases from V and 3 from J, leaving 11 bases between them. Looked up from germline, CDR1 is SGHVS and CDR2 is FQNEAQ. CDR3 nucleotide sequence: TGTGCCAGCAGCCTACAGGGTTTCAATCAGCCCCAGCATTTT. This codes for CASSLQGFNQPQHF.